Listed below are T cell receptor beta chains from one sample, sequenced in a study of OX40 agonist ivuxolimab in advanced cancers. Profiled with immunoSEQ multiplex PCR; TCRdb holds only in-frame clones, not every one. The table shows about 45,000 clones, with approximately 84% occurring only once. Sample: CD4+ or CD8+ T cells sorted from blood, taken in a trial of the OX40 agonist ivuxolimab. These receptors came from an adult with an advanced solid tumor such as melanoma, head and neck, liver or kidney cancer. The CDR3 runs from the conserved cysteine through the conserved F or W. Not all rows give a size; the values are once, few, many and, for expanded clones, a class.

j_call: TRBJ1-2
v_call: TRBV29-1
clone_size: .
cdr3_aa: CSVHVRGDYGYTF

j_call: TRBJ1-2
v_call: TRBV29-1
clone_size: .
cdr3_aa: CSVDGQNYGYTF

j_call: TRBJ1-3
v_call: TRBV7-9
clone_size: .
cdr3_aa: CASSLGVGISGNTIYF

j_call: TRBJ2-1
v_call: TRBV5-6
clone_size: .
cdr3_aa: CASSEDRDNEQFF

j_call: TRBJ1-1
v_call: TRBV14
clone_size: .
cdr3_aa: CASSQDINTEAFF

j_call: TRBJ2-5
v_call: TRBV4-1
clone_size: .
cdr3_aa: CASSLTPSGREETQYF

j_call: TRBJ2-2
v_call: TRBV4-1
clone_size: .
cdr3_aa: CASSNSGGAPGELFF

j_call: TRBJ1-2
v_call: TRBV5-8
clone_size: .
cdr3_aa: CASSLAVGQSYLSNYGYTF

j_call: TRBJ2-7
v_call: TRBV7-9
clone_size: .
cdr3_aa: CASEAVRGNRNEQYF

j_call: TRBJ2-3
v_call: TRBV7-6
clone_size: .
cdr3_aa: CASSLVGEYTDTQYF

j_call: TRBJ2-1
v_call: TRBV16
clone_size: .
cdr3_aa: CASSQAWGRGPNEQFF

j_call: TRBJ1-1
v_call: TRBV7-9
clone_size: .
cdr3_aa: CASSLVEGEAFF

j_call: TRBJ1-5
v_call: TRBV5-8
clone_size: .
cdr3_aa: CASSLAGNQPQHF

j_call: TRBJ2-7
v_call: TRBV2
clone_size: .
cdr3_aa: CASSISSYEQYF

j_call: TRBJ2-7
v_call: TRBV14
clone_size: few
cdr3_aa: CASSHIPVDEQYF

j_call: TRBJ2-2
v_call: TRBV7-9
clone_size: .
cdr3_aa: CASSFPKASGHTGELFF

j_call: TRBJ2-7
v_call: TRBV4-3
clone_size: .
cdr3_aa: CASSQSPSGGVGNEQYF

j_call: TRBJ2-7
v_call: TRBV13
clone_size: .
cdr3_aa: CASKTGGSYEQYF

j_call: TRBJ2-7
v_call: TRBV19
clone_size: .
cdr3_aa: CASISTGVVEQYF

j_call: TRBJ2-7
v_call: TRBV5-1
clone_size: once
cdr3_aa: CASSLVGAGTYEQYF

j_call: TRBJ1-2
v_call: TRBV28
clone_size: .
cdr3_aa: CASSLAPSMTGYTF

j_call: TRBJ1-5
v_call: TRBV30
clone_size: .
cdr3_aa: CAWSVRSSNQPQHF

j_call: TRBJ2-7
v_call: TRBV28
clone_size: once
cdr3_aa: CASSLRTYEQYF

j_call: TRBJ2-5
v_call: TRBV7-8
clone_size: .
cdr3_aa: CASSLGGPETQYF

j_call: TRBJ1-2
v_call: TRBV9
clone_size: .
cdr3_aa: CASSAGTGDCGYTF

j_call: TRBJ2-7
v_call: TRBV29-1
clone_size: .
cdr3_aa: CPPRTGEEQYF

j_call: TRBJ2-2
v_call: TRBV4-2
clone_size: few
cdr3_aa: CASSQDLFGTSITGELFF

j_call: TRBJ1-2
v_call: TRBV9
clone_size: .
cdr3_aa: CASSVGSARYGYTF

j_call: TRBJ2-2
v_call: TRBV11-3
clone_size: .
cdr3_aa: CASSLGSAGGELFF

j_call: TRBJ2-7
v_call: TRBV11-2
clone_size: .
cdr3_aa: CASSSLTSGSSYEQYF

j_call: TRBJ2-7
v_call: TRBV7-6
clone_size: medium-sized
cdr3_aa: CASSPSPGGRDEQYF

j_call: TRBJ2-2
v_call: TRBV4-2
clone_size: .
cdr3_aa: CASSQDRTGELFF

j_call: TRBJ1-1
v_call: TRBV5-4
clone_size: .
cdr3_aa: CATLDGGGSTEAFF

j_call: TRBJ2-7
v_call: TRBV7-2
clone_size: medium-sized
cdr3_aa: CASNWGGGGYEQYF

j_call: TRBJ1-5
v_call: TRBV27
clone_size: .
cdr3_aa: CASSSTGASNQPQHF

j_call: TRBJ1-5
v_call: TRBV28
clone_size: .
cdr3_aa: CASSPLGQPQHF

j_call: TRBJ2-2
v_call: TRBV28
clone_size: .
cdr3_aa: CASSPSILIVGDTGELFF

j_call: TRBJ2-7
v_call: TRBV5-4
clone_size: .
cdr3_aa: CASSLAYGGGEQYF

j_call: TRBJ1-1
v_call: TRBV11-2
clone_size: .
cdr3_aa: CASSPGQGTRAFQTEAFF

j_call: TRBJ2-1
v_call: TRBV9
clone_size: few
cdr3_aa: CASSVVYRNEQFF

j_call: TRBJ2-1
v_call: TRBV5-6
clone_size: .
cdr3_aa: CASREGTDYNEQFF

j_call: TRBJ2-7
v_call: TRBV4-1
clone_size: .
cdr3_aa: CASSQGAGAYEQYF

j_call: TRBJ1-2
v_call: TRBV6-6
clone_size: .
cdr3_aa: CASSYSGQGGDGYTF

j_call: TRBJ2-7
v_call: TRBV5-6
clone_size: .
cdr3_aa: CASSLGPGAVGEQYF

j_call: TRBJ1-2
v_call: TRBV7-7
clone_size: .
cdr3_aa: CASSGQGRSYGYTF

j_call: TRBJ1-6
v_call: TRBV6-5
clone_size: .
cdr3_aa: CASSYVGSPLHF

j_call: TRBJ1-1
v_call: TRBV18
clone_size: .
cdr3_aa: CASSPHRDRGWDTEAFF

j_call: TRBJ2-5
v_call: TRBV28
clone_size: few
cdr3_aa: CASSCPPETGFETQYF

j_call: TRBJ1-5
v_call: TRBV28
clone_size: .
cdr3_aa: CASSLGVGGGNQPQHF

j_call: TRBJ2-1
v_call: TRBV7-9
clone_size: .
cdr3_aa: CASSEVGDRDYNEQFF

j_call: TRBJ2-1
v_call: TRBV6-6
clone_size: .
cdr3_aa: CASSPTGGFYNEQFF

j_call: TRBJ2-7
v_call: TRBV27
clone_size: .
cdr3_aa: CASSRAVEQYF

j_call: TRBJ2-7
v_call: TRBV6-1
clone_size: .
cdr3_aa: CASSERPVSAGFNPYEQYF

j_call: TRBJ2-3
v_call: TRBV4-1
clone_size: few
cdr3_aa: CASSQPDKGTDTQYF

j_call: TRBJ2-3
v_call: TRBV11-1
clone_size: .
cdr3_aa: CASSLGADTQYF

j_call: TRBJ1-1
v_call: TRBV4-1
clone_size: .
cdr3_aa: CASSQEGTYLNTEAFF

j_call: TRBJ1-5
v_call: TRBV6-1
clone_size: .
cdr3_aa: CASSWRQDSNQPQHF

j_call: TRBJ2-7
v_call: TRBV7-7
clone_size: .
cdr3_aa: CASSLGGWGNEQYF

j_call: TRBJ1-2
v_call: TRBV15
clone_size: .
cdr3_aa: CATSRDFGDSRGYTF